This T cell receptor (beta chain) was observed in a study of regulatory T cells in long-lasting Graves disease. General observations from the study: Persistent Graves' patients showed reduced TCR diversity versus newly diagnosed patients.

In the case of this clonotype: Its specificity is unknown.

To make TCR beta libraries, researchers used iRepertoire HTBI primers and Arm-PCR of CDR3 regions. Per the study methods: The samples yielded approximately 62 TRBV and some 15 TRBJ segments. Using its own MiXCR run on the multiplex PCR reads, TCRdb lists one record per CDR3 protein. These V and J calls originate from TCRdb's pipeline instead of the authors' own analysis. The sample contains fewer than 450,000 distinct CDR3 sequences, 23% of which appear only once. Time point specified: persistent/refractory GD, antithyroid drugs over 5 years with positive TRAb. PBMCs were the source of the RNA used for TCR sequencing. Around 8.2 milliliters of peripheral blood were drawn into EDTA tubes. The TCR originated in a female donor with Graves disease. The source material was peripheral blood mononuclear cells (PBMCs), sampled when the disease was refractory, from a patient treated with antithyroid drugs.

The CDR3 region is CASSPSRQGTEAFF. For the CDR3, the DNA is TGTGCCAGCTCACCTTCGAGACAGGGCACTGAAGCTTTCTTT. The rearrangement joins TRBV18 to TRBJ1-1, with TRBD1 identical over 7 bases. V trimming: 3 bases; J trimming: 4 bases; junction bases outside the gene matches: 5. The germline CDR1 and CDR2 sequences are KGHSH and LQKENI. The CDR3 covers 14 residues.